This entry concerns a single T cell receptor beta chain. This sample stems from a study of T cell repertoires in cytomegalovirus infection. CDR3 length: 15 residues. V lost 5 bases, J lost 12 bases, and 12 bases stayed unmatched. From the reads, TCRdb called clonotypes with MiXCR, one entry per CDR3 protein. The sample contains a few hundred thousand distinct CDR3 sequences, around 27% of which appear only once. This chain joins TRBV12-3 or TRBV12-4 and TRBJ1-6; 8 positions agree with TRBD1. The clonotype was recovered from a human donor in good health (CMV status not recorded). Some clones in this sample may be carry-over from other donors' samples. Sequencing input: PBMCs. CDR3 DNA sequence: TGTGCCAGCAGTCCCGGCAGGGGGCCACGAATACCCCTCCACTTT. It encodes CASSPGRGPRIPLHF.